The 21 T cell receptor beta chains below were found in one sample sequenced in a study of regulatory T cells in long-lasting Graves disease. Libraries of TCR beta came from iRepertoire HTBI primers plus Arm-PCR of CDR3 regions. TCRdb reprocessed the multiplex PCR reads via MiXCR and lists one record per CDR3 protein. The repertoire holds fewer than 400,000 distinct CDR3 sequences, with 15% to 20% as singletons. Time point in this sample: newly diagnosed GD, antithyroid drugs for less than 3 months. Construction of the TCR library relied on RNA isolated from PBMCs. This sample comprised peripheral blood mononuclear cells (PBMCs), obtained at new diagnosis, from a patient treated with antithyroid drugs. The receptors were gathered from a female donor with Graves disease.

The gene calls are TRBV2 and TRBJ2-1; possibly TRBD2 for D (6 bases). CDR1 SNHLY and CDR2 FYNNEI come from the germline V gene. This CDR3 contains 13 residues. V was pared by 3 bases and J by 10 bases, with 13 bases between. The CDR3 nucleotides read TGTGCCAGCAGTGACGTGTGGAGGGACGAGCAGTTCTTC. Translated, it gives CASSDVWRDEQFF. Based on the CDR3 plus reference TRBV2 and TRBJ2-1, the full variable domain is EPEVTQTPSHQVTQMGQEVILRCVPISNHLYFYWYRQILGQKVEFLVSFYNNEISEKSEIFDDQFSVERPDGSNFTLKIRSTKLEDSAMYFCASSDVWRDEQFFGPGTRLTVL.

This clonotype was found many times. The chain recombines TRBV27 with TRBJ2-7, with D perhaps being TRBD1 or TRBD2 (6 bases each). The germline V gene encodes CDR1 MNHEY and CDR2 SMNVEV (reference sequence). Trimming took off 8 bases at V and 5 bases at J, with 19 bases between the two ends. The CDR3 consists of 14 residues. The CDR3 loop reads CASAVGGGWDEQYF. For the CDR3, the DNA is TGTGCCAGCGCGGTGGGGGGCGGGTGGGACGAGCAGTACTTC.

The table lists this clonotype with many counts. The chain links TRBV20-1 to TRBJ2-3; either TRBD1 or TRBD2 may supply D (6 bases each). CDR3 length: 15 amino acids. With 5 bases removed from V and 0 bases from J, the gap between germline ends came to 15 bases. Germline V lookup: CDR1 DFQATT, CDR2 SNEGSKA (reference sequence). CDR3: CSAYRGTPSTDTQYF. CDR3 DNA: TGCAGTGCTTACCGCGGGACACCTAGCACAGATACGCAGTATTTT.

The rearrangement links TRBV20-1 to TRBJ2-2; perhaps TRBD2 as D (6 bases). CDR1 is DFQATT and CDR2 is SNEGSKA in the germline V gene (reference sequence). The CDR3 extends over 17 amino acids. Trimming pared 0 bases from V and 6 bases from J, leaving 20 bases between. The CDR3 reads CSARDIAVMLGAGELFF. DNA for the CDR3: TGCAGTGCTAGAGACATAGCGGTTATGTTGGGCGCCGGGGAGCTGTTTTTT.

To note about this clonotype: A much larger clone sits a single nucleotide away, making a read error possible. V usage is TRBV6-1 and J usage is TRBJ2-7; D is perhaps TRBD1 (5 bases). Germline loops: CDR1 MNHNS, CDR2 SASEGT. The CDR3 totals 16 residues. In DNA, the CDR3 is TGTGCCAGCAGCTTTGACAGCCCGGCCCCGCCGTGCGAGCAGCACTTC. Amino acid sequence: CASSFDSPAPPCEQHF.

The rearrangement joins TRBV5-1 to TRBJ2-3; 9 positions agree with TRBD1. The V and J ends lost 1 base and 3 bases, in that order; junction bases with no gene match: 9. CDR3 length: 17 residues. Germline values: CDR1 SGHRS, CDR2 YFSETQ. The CDR3 sequence is CASSLRAQGAVTDTQYF. CDR3 nucleotides: TGCGCCAGCAGCTTGCGGGCACAGGGGGCTGTAACAGATACGCAGTATTTT. The variable domain in full, completed from reference TRBV5-1 and TRBJ2-3, reads KAGVTQTPRYLIKTRGQQVTLSCSPISGHRSVSWYQQTPGQGLQFLFEYFSETQRNKGNFPGRFSGRQFSNSRSEMNVSTLELGDSALYLCASSLRAQGAVTDTQYFGPGTRLTVL.

The sample holds many counts of this clonotype. This chain connects TRBV10-2 to TRBJ1-5; the D gene is possibly TRBD1 (5 bases). V dropped 3 bases and J dropped 6 bases, with 12 bases sitting between them. Germline CDR1 and CDR2: WSHSY and SAAADI. This CDR3 spans 14 amino acids. The CDR3 nucleotides are TGCGCCAGCAGTGACGGTCCGGGGCTTCAGCCCCAGCATTTT. Its protein is CASSDGPGLQPQHF.

Comment on this clonotype: This may stem from a read error, because a much larger clone lies one nucleotide away. This sequence joins TRBV28 and TRBJ1-2; D not resolved. This CDR3 is built from 13 residues. V was pared by 4 bases and J by 6 bases, with 12 bases between. Germline V gives CDR1 MDHEN, CDR2 SYDVKM. DNA of the CDR3: TGTGCCAGCAGTTCACTGGGCGGCGATGGCTACACCTTC. Protein sequence: CASSSLGGDGYTF.

This clonotype occurred many times. This chain links TRBV4-1 with TRBJ2-3; D is perhaps TRBD2 (5 bases). Germline values: CDR1 MGHRA, CDR2 YSYEKL. The germline V and J ends were trimmed by 0 bases and 6 bases, with 16 bases remaining between them. CDR3 length equals 16 residues. In DNA form, the CDR3 reads TGCGCCAGCAGCCAAGATCTCCTAGGGCGCGGGGATACGCAGTATTTT. This codes for CASSQDLLGRGDTQYF.

This clonotype came up a few times. The chain combines TRBV6-5 with TRBJ2-7; a weak D match, TRBD2 (5 bases). Trimming left V 2 bases short and J 6 bases short, with 11 bases between. Germline V lookup: CDR1 MNHEY, CDR2 SVGAGI. The length of the CDR3 is 13 residues. The CDR3 DNA is TGTGCCAGCAGTTACGGGAGAACCGGCGAGCAGTACTTC. This encodes CASSYGRTGEQYF.

Ten or more counts support this clonotype. The genes are TRBV11-3 and TRBJ1-1, with D perhaps TRBD1 (5 bases). Trimming stripped 0 bases from V and 8 bases from J, with 10 bases between. Germline CDR1 and CDR2: SGHNT and YENEEA. The CDR3 is 13 residues long. This chain's CDR3 is CASSLEQDSEAFF. CDR3 nucleotides: TGTGCCAGCAGCTTAGAACAGGATTCCGAAGCTTTCTTT.

This clonotype was observed many times. The chain employs TRBV11-3 and TRBJ2-7, with D unresolved. Trimming pared 2 bases from V and 5 bases from J, leaving 10 bases between. This CDR3 contains 13 residues. Germline lookup yields CDR1 SGHNT and CDR2 YENEEA. The CDR3 coding sequence is TGTGCCAGCAGCTTAATGATGGCCCACGAGCAGTACTTC. Its translation: CASSLMMAHEQYF.

This clonotype has ten or more counts. The rearrangement joins TRBV12-3 or TRBV12-4 to TRBJ2-7; tentative D call: TRBD1 (5 bases). Trimming removed 6 bases at V and 0 bases at J, with 12 bases between. The CDR3 length is 14 residues. As DNA, the CDR3 is TGTGCCAGCAGGTCACAGGAGAGCTCCTACGAGCAGTACTTC. This encodes CASRSQESSYEQYF.

This clonotype was seen ten or more times. The chain recombines TRBV2 with TRBJ2-7; TRBD2 matches 12 bases. Germline loops: CDR1 SNHLY, CDR2 FYNNEI. V dropped 5 bases and J dropped 2; count of bases not matched to a gene: 4. This CDR3 has 15 amino acids. The CDR3 DNA sequence: TGTGCCAGCAGTCCTACTAGCGGGAGGACCTACGAGCAGTACTTC. As protein: CASSPTSGRTYEQYF.

This clonotype was found many times. This chain uses TRBV27 with TRBJ2-3; 10 bases fit TRBD2. This CDR3 has 14 amino acids. Per the germline V gene, CDR1 is MNHEY and CDR2 is SMNVEV (reference sequence). V dropped 8 bases and J dropped 3; count of bases not matched to a gene: 5. CDR3 nucleotide sequence: TGTGCCAGCTCAACTAGCGGGAATACAGATACGCAGTATTTT. It encodes CASSTSGNTDTQYF.

With regard to this clonotype: This may be a read error: a much more frequent sequence differs by one nucleotide. CDR3 residues: CSVGRSGGNTNTQYF. The CDR3 DNA reads as TGCAGCGTTGGTCGTAGCGGGGGGAACACAAATACGCAGTATTTT. This chain uses TRBV29-1 with TRBJ2-3, with 10 nucleotides matching TRBD2. The V gene's germline CDR1 is SQVTM and CDR2 ANQGSEA. The CDR3 contains 15 residues.

This clonotype was counted at least ten times. This chain uses TRBV11-3 with TRBJ2-7; 9 nucleotides match TRBD1. The CDR3 is 16 residues long. Germline V gives CDR1 SGHNT, CDR2 YENEEA. V dropped 1 base and J dropped 3; count of bases not matched to a gene: 7. CDR3 in amino acids: CASSLVGTGIYYEQYF. CDR3 bases: TGTGCCAGCAGCTTAGTCGGGACAGGGATATACTACGAGCAGTACTTC. Variable domain in full (rest from reference TRBV11-3 and TRBJ2-7): EAGVVQSPRYKIIEKKQPVAFWCNPISGHNTLYWYLQNLGQGPELLIRYENEEAVDDSQLPKDRFSAERLKGVDSTLKIQPAELGDSAVYLCASSLVGTGIYYEQYFGPGTRLTVT.

V is TRBV2 and J is TRBJ2-3; perhaps TRBD2 as D (6 bases). The V and J ends lost 5 bases and 3 bases respectively, with 12 bases between them. The V gene's germline CDR1 is SNHLY and CDR2 FYNNEI. The CDR3 is 14 residues long. CDR3 DNA sequence: TGTGCCAGCAGTCTAGCGCTTAGAACAGATACGCAGTATTTT. This translates into CASSLALRTDTQYF.

The chain employs TRBV6-1 and TRBJ2-1; D is uncertain. Germline V gives CDR1 MNHNS, CDR2 SASEGT. This CDR3 contains 14 residues. V gave up 7 bases and J gave up 4 bases, with 14 bases separating them. For the CDR3, the DNA is TGTGCCAGCAACAATGCTGACGGATACAATGAGCAGTTCTTC. Translated, it gives CASNNADGYNEQFF.

The chain couples TRBV7-2 to TRBJ2-1, with a tentative D call TRBD2 (5 bases). With 7 bases removed from V and 5 bases from J, the gap between germline ends came to 27 bases. Germline V gene lookup returns CDR1 SGHTA and CDR2 FQGNSA. The CDR3 has 18 amino acids. As DNA, the CDR3 is TGTGCCAGCACCCTCGGGTCACTCCGGCGTGCCGGGAACAATGAGCAGTTCTTC. The encoded protein is CASTLGSLRRAGNNEQFF.

This clonotype was recorded many times. The chain carries TRBV7-2 and TRBJ2-3; D is undetermined. Germline V CDR1 and CDR2: SGHTA, FQGNSA. Trimming took 5 bases from V and 0 from J, leaving 6 bases between them. This CDR3 is built from 13 residues. CDR3 region: CASSISSTDTQYF. CDR3 in DNA: TGTGCCAGCAGCATCTCTAGCACAGATACGCAGTATTTT.